This T cell receptor beta chain was obtained from a study of PD-1 blockade in classical Hodgkin lymphoma. This CDR3 comprises 12 residues. V was pared by 8 bases and J by 3 bases, with 2 bases of the junction left unmatched. Germline V gene lookup returns CDR1 WNHNN and CDR2 SYGVQD (reference sequence). Of note for this clone: Antigen unknown.

Produced via immunoSEQ multiplex PCR; TCRdb's table is partial and in-frame only. This sample carries 60,000 to 75,000 clones, about nine tenths of them seen once, and the ten largest clones take approximately 9.9%. Overall study findings and caveats: With CD4+ cells, TCR diversity rose significantly by C4D1, but not with CD8+ cells.

Relapse was seen in all patients after autologous stem cell transplantation, and brentuximab vedotin exposure was variable. The source was peripheral blood mononuclear cells (PBMCs), collected at baseline. The V gene is TRBV10-1, the J gene TRBJ2-7, with 9 bases fitting TRBD1. The receptor was derived from a human donor with classical Hodgkin lymphoma. CDR3 nucleotide sequence: TGCGCCAGCGGGGACAGGGTCTACGAGCAGTACTTC. This encodes CASGDRVYEQYF.